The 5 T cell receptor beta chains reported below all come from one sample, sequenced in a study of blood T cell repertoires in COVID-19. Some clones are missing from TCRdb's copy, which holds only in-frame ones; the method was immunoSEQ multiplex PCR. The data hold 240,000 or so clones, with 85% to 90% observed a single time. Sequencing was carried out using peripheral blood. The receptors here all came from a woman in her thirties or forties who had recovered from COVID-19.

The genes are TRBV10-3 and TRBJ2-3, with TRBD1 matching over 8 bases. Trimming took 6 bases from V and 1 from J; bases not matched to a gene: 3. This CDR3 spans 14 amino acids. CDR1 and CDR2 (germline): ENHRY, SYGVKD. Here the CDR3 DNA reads TGTGCCATCAGGTCGGACAGGGGCACAGATACGCAGTATTTT. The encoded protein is CAIRSDRGTDTQYF.

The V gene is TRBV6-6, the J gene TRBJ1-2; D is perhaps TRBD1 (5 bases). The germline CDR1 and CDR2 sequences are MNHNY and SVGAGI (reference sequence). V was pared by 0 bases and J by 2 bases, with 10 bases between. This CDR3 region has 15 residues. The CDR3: CASSYSSGTNYGYTF. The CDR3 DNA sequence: TGTGCCAGCAGTTACTCGAGCGGGACCAACTATGGCTACACCTTC.

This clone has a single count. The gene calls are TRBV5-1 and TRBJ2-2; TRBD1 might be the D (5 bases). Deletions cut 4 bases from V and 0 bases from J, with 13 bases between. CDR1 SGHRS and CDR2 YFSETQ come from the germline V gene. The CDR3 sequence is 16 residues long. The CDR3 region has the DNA TGCGCCAGCAGCCCCGTGGGGCAGCCGAACACCGGGGAGCTGTTTTTT. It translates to CASSPVGQPNTGELFF.

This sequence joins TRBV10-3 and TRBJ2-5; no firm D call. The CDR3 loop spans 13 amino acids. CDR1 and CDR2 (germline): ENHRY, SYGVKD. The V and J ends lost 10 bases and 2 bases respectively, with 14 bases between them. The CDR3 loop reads CATSPGLQETQYF. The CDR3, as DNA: TGTGCCACCAGCCCGGGTCTGCAAGAGACCCAGTACTTC.

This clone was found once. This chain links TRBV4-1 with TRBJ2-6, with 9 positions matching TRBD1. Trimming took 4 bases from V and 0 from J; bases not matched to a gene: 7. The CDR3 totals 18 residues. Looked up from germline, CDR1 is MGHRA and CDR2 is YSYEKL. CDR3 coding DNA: TGCGCCAGCAGCCCACTGACAGGGGGGATCTCTGGGGCCAACGTCCTGACTTTC. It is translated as CASSPLTGGISGANVLTF.